This TCR beta chain comes out of a study of spatial heterogeneity in lung cancer. At the level of the study: Raw reads showed each unique TCR and UMI combination turning up more than ten times on average.

The time point: sample taken at primary tumor resection. This clonotype counts as medium-sized. TCRdb itself ran the 5' RACE reads through MiXCR, one entry per CDR3 protein. The sample carries some 1,900 distinct CDR3 sequences, more than 9.5% recorded once. V lost 8 bases and J lost 7; bases outside the gene matches: 4. The V gene's germline CDR1 is MNHEY and CDR2 SVGEGT. This CDR3 spans 11 amino acids. The sample was normal lung tissue next to the tumor, taken at surgery. This clonotype was obtained from a female donor with early-stage non-small cell lung cancer. The chain carries TRBV6-2 or TRBV6-3 and TRBJ1-1, with TRBD1 matching over 7 bases. The CDR3: CASGYRGEAFF. The DNA of the CDR3 is TGTGCCAGCGGATACAGGGGTGAAGCTTTCTTT.